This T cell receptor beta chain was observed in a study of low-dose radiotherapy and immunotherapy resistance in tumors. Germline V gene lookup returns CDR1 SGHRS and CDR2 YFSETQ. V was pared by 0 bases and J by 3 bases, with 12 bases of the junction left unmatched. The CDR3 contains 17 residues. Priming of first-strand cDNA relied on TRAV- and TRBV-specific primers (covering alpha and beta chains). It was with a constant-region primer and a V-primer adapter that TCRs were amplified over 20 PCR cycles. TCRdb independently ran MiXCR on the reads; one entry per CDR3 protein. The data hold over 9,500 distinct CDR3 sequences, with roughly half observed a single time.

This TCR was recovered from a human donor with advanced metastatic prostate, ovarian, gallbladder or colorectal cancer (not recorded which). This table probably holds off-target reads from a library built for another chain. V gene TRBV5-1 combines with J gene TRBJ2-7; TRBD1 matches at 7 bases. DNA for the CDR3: TGCGCCAGCAGCTTGGTCTTAAACCGGGACAGAAACTACGAGCAGTACTTC. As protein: CASSLVLNRDRNYEQYF.